A single sample is the source of the 15 T cell receptor beta chains below, sequenced in a study of cytomegalovirus exposure and HLA in healthy donors. It was with 60 Vbeta and 13 Jbeta primers that the PCR ran. Generated by immunoSEQ multiplex PCR, the TCRdb table keeps only in-frame clones and is missing some. The sample totals 70,000 or so clones; its top ten clones hold under 6.5%. What was sequenced was PBMCs. The source of these receptors is a man between 35 and 55 years old in good health and CMV-seronegative.

This rearrangement joins TRBV27 to TRBJ1-1, with D tentatively TRBD1 (5 bases). Germline-derived CDR1 and CDR2 are MNHEY and SMNVEV (reference sequence). V lost 7 bases and J 2 bases, leaving 11 bases between the germline ends. This CDR3 contains 13 residues. The CDR3 reads CASTLGGNTEAFF. The CDR3 region has the DNA TGTGCCAGCACGCTCGGGGGAAACACTGAAGCTTTCTTT.

The chain uses TRBV7-9 and TRBJ2-2; possible D gene TRBD1, 6 bases. The V and J ends lost 4 bases and 6 bases respectively, with 12 bases between them. Germline V lookup: CDR1 SEHNR, CDR2 FQNEAQ (reference sequence). CDR3 length: 14 residues. CDR3 sequence: CASSSYNRAGELFF. The CDR3 nucleotides are TGTGCCAGCAGCTCTTATAACAGGGCCGGGGAGCTGTTTTTT.

The chain couples TRBV10-3 to TRBJ2-1; the D gene is possibly TRBD1 (6 bases). V was clipped by 6 bases and J by 3 bases, with 9 bases between them. Germline lookup yields CDR1 ENHRY and CDR2 SYGVKD. There are 13 residues in the CDR3. The CDR3 bases are TGTGCCATCAGCCCGGACAGCTACAATGAGCAGTTCTTC. The encoded protein is CAISPDSYNEQFF.

The J gene is TRBJ1-1, the V gene TRBV5-5; 7 positions agree with TRBD1. The CDR3 is made up of 14 amino acids. J was trimmed by 5 bases and V by 3 bases; bases with no gene match: 7. Germline V gene data show CDR1 as SGHKS and CDR2 as YYEKEE (reference sequence). As DNA, the CDR3 is TGTGCCAGCAGCTCACAGGGGTTGATTACTGAAGCTTTCTTT. This translates into CASSSQGLITEAFF.

The chain is built from TRBV6-5 and TRBJ1-4, with D possibly TRBD1 on 6 matching bases. The CDR3 has 15 residues. Trimming removed 5 bases at V and 5 bases at J, with 15 bases between. Germline V CDR1 and CDR2: MNHEY, SVGAGI. Here the CDR3 reads CASSGSAGTNEKLFF. In DNA, the CDR3 is TGTGCCAGCAGTGGCAGTGCAGGGACAAATGAAAAACTGTTTTTT.

The genes are TRBV10-1 and TRBJ2-2, with 8 bases fitting TRBD2. Germline trimming cut 7 bases from V and 7 bases from J; bases unmatched to any gene: 11. Looked up from germline, CDR1 is WNHNN and CDR2 is SYGVQD (reference sequence). This CDR3 is 15 amino acids long. The CDR3 DNA is TGCGCCAGCACCGACGGGGGGGATTTGGGCGGGGAGCTGTTTTTT. Amino acids: CASTDGGDLGGELFF.

The V gene is TRBV7-2, the J gene TRBJ2-7, with 7 bases fitting TRBD1. Germline trimming cut 3 bases from V and 2 bases from J; bases unmatched to any gene: 7. The CDR3 has 15 residues. Per germline, CDR1 SGHTA and CDR2 FQGNSA. The CDR3 spells CASSLTGLGTYEQYF. The CDR3, as DNA: TGTGCCAGCAGCTTGACAGGGCTCGGAACCTACGAGCAGTACTTC.

The chain uses TRBV5-1 and TRBJ1-2; TRBD1 agrees at 8 bases. This CDR3 has 14 amino acids. V dropped 0 bases and J dropped 4; count of bases not matched to a gene: 2. Germline V lookup: CDR1 SGHRS, CDR2 YFSETQ. The CDR3, as DNA: TGCGCCAGCAGCTTGGGGACAGGGAGCTATGGCTACACCTTC. As protein: CASSLGTGSYGYTF.

The chain joins TRBV4-3 to TRBJ1-3; D uncertain. The CDR3 is made up of 13 amino acids. V lost 4 bases, J lost 2 bases, and 6 bases lay in between. Germline-derived CDR1 and CDR2 are LGHNA and YSLEER. As DNA, the CDR3 is TGCGCCAGCAGCCGCCAGACTGGAAACACCATATATTTT. Translated, it gives CASSRQTGNTIYF.

The chain joins TRBV4-3 to TRBJ2-7, with 7 bases identical to TRBD1. J was trimmed by 3 bases and V by 0 bases; bases with no gene match: 17. CDR1 and CDR2 (germline): LGHNA, YSLEER. This CDR3 contains 19 residues. For the CDR3, the DNA is TGCGCCAGCAGCCAAGATTCCGCAGGGGGTGTGGCGGGCCACTACGAGCAGTACTTC. This codes for CASSQDSAGGVAGHYEQYF.

The chain couples TRBV14 to TRBJ2-5; D unresolved. V dropped 2 bases and J dropped 5 bases, with 12 bases sitting between them. Germline CDR1 and CDR2: SGHDN and FVKESK. The CDR3 is 14 residues long. The CDR3: CASSQTGPRETQYF. DNA of the CDR3: TGTGCCAGCAGCCAAACTGGGCCACGGGAGACCCAGTACTTC.

The rearrangement links TRBV29-1 to TRBJ2-2; 10 nucleotides line up with TRBD1. The germline gives CDR1 SQVTM, CDR2 ANQGSEA. The V and J ends lost 5 bases and 5 bases, in that order; junction bases with no gene match: 2. The CDR3 contains 13 residues. CDR3 protein: CSVQGQGTGELFF. The CDR3 coding sequence is TGCAGCGTTCAGGGACAGGGGACCGGGGAGCTGTTTTTT.

The genes are TRBV6-6 and TRBJ2-3, with a weak D call TRBD2 (6 bases). Germline-derived CDR1 and CDR2 are MNHNY and SVGAGI (reference sequence). The V end lost 4 bases, the J end lost 3 bases, and 11 bases lay between the germline ends. This CDR3 has 14 residues. CDR3: CASSLTSSTDTQYF. CDR3 nucleotide sequence: TGTGCCAGCAGTTTGACTAGTAGTACAGATACGCAGTATTTT.

The chain has TRBV9 and TRBJ2-1; 13 bases fit TRBD2. Germline V gives CDR1 SGDLS, CDR2 YYNGEE. J lost 1 base, V lost 4 bases, and 8 bases had no gene match. CDR3 length equals 18 residues. The CDR3 DNA reads as TGTGCCAGCAGCCGGACTAGCGGGAGTCCATATTCCTACAATGAGCAGTTCTTC. It codes for CASSRTSGSPYSYNEQFF. Complete variable domain (other parts from reference TRBV9 and TRBJ2-1): DSGVTQTPKHLITATGQRVTLRCSPRSGDLSVYWYQQSLDQGLQFLIQYYNGEERAKGNILERFSAQQFPDLHSELNLSSLELGDSALYFCASSRTSGSPYSYNEQFFGPGTRLTVL.

The chain recombines TRBV7-9 with TRBJ2-3, with 9 positions matching TRBD1. The V gene's germline CDR1 is SEHNR and CDR2 FQNEAQ (reference sequence). With V trimmed by 1 base and J by 3 bases, 2 bases remained unmatched. There are 15 residues in the CDR3. DNA of the CDR3: TGTGCCAGCAGCTTAGTGGGGACAGGGACAGATACGCAGTATTTT. It is translated as CASSLVGTGTDTQYF.